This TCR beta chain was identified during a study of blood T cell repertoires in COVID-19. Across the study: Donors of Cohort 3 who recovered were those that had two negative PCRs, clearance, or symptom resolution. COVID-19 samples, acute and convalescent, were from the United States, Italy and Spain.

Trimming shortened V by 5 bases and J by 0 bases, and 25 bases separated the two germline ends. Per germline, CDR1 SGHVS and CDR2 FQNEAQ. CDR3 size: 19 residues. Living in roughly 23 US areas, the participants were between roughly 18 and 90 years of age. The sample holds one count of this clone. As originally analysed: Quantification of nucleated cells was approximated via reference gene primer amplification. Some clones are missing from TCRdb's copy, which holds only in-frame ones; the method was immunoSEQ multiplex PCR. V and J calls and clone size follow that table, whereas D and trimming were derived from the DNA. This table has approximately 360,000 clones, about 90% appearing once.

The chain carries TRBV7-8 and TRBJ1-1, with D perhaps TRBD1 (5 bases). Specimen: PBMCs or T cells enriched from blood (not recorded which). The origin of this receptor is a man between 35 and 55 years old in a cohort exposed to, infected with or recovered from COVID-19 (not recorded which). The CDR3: CASSLGDIGGGAMNTEAFF. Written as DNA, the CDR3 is TGTGCCAGCAGCCTTGGAGACATTGGCGGAGGGGCTATGAACACTGAAGCTTTCTTT.